The 28 T cell receptor beta chains in this list originate from one sample, sequenced in a study of beta chain features in type 1 diabetes. Overall study results and limits: Type 1 diabetes patients showed a moderate but significant shortening of TCRB CDR3s in all four CD4+ subsets.

These TCRs' antigens remain unknown. All of the isolated RNA was reverse transcribed, so expressed TCRB transcripts were sequenced. Using immunoSEQ multiplex PCR, the repertoire was profiled, and TCRdb retains in-frame clones only, with some absent. The profile shows 45,000 to 65,000 clones, around 53% of them singletons. Sequencing input: Tregs from blood. All receptors come from a woman aged 40 to 55 with type 1 diabetes.

This clone was counted a few times. V gene TRBV11-2 combines with J gene TRBJ2-7; TRBD2 matches at 9 bases. V was pared by 5 bases and J by 4 bases, with 21 bases of the junction left unmatched. The CDR3 covers 19 residues. Germline V gene lookup returns CDR1 SGHAT and CDR2 FQNNGV. CDR3 amino acids: CASSQQGSGAGGPGYEQYF. CDR3 nucleotides: TGTGCCAGCAGCCAACAGGGAAGTGGAGCGGGAGGCCCGGGTTACGAGCAGTACTTC.

CDR3 coding DNA: TGTGCCAGCAGCCGAGGACAGGGGGGCACTGAAGCTTTCTTT. It encodes CASSRGQGGTEAFF. V gene TRBV5-6 combines with J gene TRBJ1-1; 10 nucleotides agree with TRBD1. The CDR3 runs 14 residues. The V segment lost 4 bases and the J segment 4 bases; nucleotides outside the gene matches: 4. CDR1 is SGHDT and CDR2 is YYEEEE in the germline V gene.

The CDR3 sequence: CASEDIGGELFF. CDR3 coding DNA: TGTGCCAGCGAAGATATCGGCGGGGAGCTGTTTTTT. The rearrangement uses TRBV7-9 and TRBJ2-2; D gene uncertain. The germline V gene encodes CDR1 SEHNR and CDR2 FQNEAQ (reference sequence). Trimming removed 8 bases from V and 7 bases from J, with 11 bases in between. The CDR3 is 12 residues long.

The CDR3 DNA is TGTGCCAGCAGTTTTGCGGGACAGGGTTTGGATACGCAGTATTTT. It is translated as CASSFAGQGLDTQYF. The V gene is TRBV27, the J gene TRBJ2-3; TRBD1 aligns across 9 bases. The V segment lost 3 bases and the J segment 6 bases; nucleotides outside the gene matches: 7. CDR1 and CDR2 (germline): MNHEY, SMNVEV (reference sequence). The CDR3 has 15 residues.

The V and J genes are TRBV5-1 and TRBJ2-7; D might be TRBD2 (6 bases). The CDR3 has 15 residues. Germline CDR1 is SGHRS and CDR2 is YFSETQ. The V end was cut by 0 bases, the J end by 2 bases, with 12 bases between. CDR3 bases: TGCGCCAGCAGCTTGGCTGGGACTTCGACCTACGAGCAGTACTTC. It translates to CASSLAGTSTYEQYF.

J is TRBJ2-7 and V is TRBV6-5; no firm D call. Germline V gives CDR1 MNHEY, CDR2 SVGAGI. The germline V and J ends were trimmed by 0 bases and 0 bases, with 6 bases remaining between them. The CDR3 length is 14 residues. The CDR3 DNA sequence: TGTGCCAGCAGTTACTCGTGGGCCTCCTACGAGCAGTACTTC. Its protein product is CASSYSWASYEQYF.

The chain joins TRBV10-3 to TRBJ2-2, with 7 bases matching TRBD2. The CDR3 has 14 amino acids. Germline V gene sequence: CDR1 ENHRY, CDR2 SYGVKD. J was trimmed by 6 bases and V by 4 bases; bases with no gene match: 5. CDR3 residues: CAISAWTSPGELFF. The CDR3 region has the DNA TGTGCCATCAGTGCCTGGACTAGTCCCGGGGAGCTGTTTTTT.

This chain uses TRBV4-3 with TRBJ1-2; 11 nucleotides match TRBD1. The ends lost 3 bases at V and 7 bases at J; junction bases unmatched: 7. CDR1 is LGHNA, CDR2 YSLEER, per germline. CDR3 size: 15 residues. The CDR3 reads CASSQGTGGTGGYTF. The CDR3 nucleotides are TGCGCCAGCAGCCAGGGGACAGGGGGGACTGGTGGCTACACCTTC.

The chain combines TRBV5-6 with TRBJ2-2; possible D gene TRBD1, 5 bases. CDR1 is SGHDT and CDR2 is YYEEEE in the germline V gene. Trimming removed 3 bases at V and 4 bases at J, with 13 bases between. This CDR3 contains 15 residues. The CDR3 DNA sequence: TGTGCCAGCAGCTCCCTCCAGGGCCCCACCGGGGAGCTGTTTTTT. This encodes CASSSLQGPTGELFF.

The table lists this clone with a count of one. The rearrangement uses TRBV5-1 and TRBJ1-3; 9 bases are shared with TRBD1. Germline CDR1 SGHRS, CDR2 YFSETQ. V trimming: 0 bases; J trimming: 4 bases; junction bases outside the gene matches: 5. The CDR3 runs to 16 residues. Here the CDR3 reads CASSLEGQGTGNTIYF. In DNA form, the CDR3 reads TGCGCCAGCAGCTTGGAAGGACAGGGGACAGGAAACACCATATATTTT.

With regard to this clone: The same CDR3 also results from other DNA sequences found in this sample. The chain recombines TRBV5-1 with TRBJ1-1; TRBD1 aligns across 10 bases. CDR1 is SGHRS, CDR2 YFSETQ, per germline. The CDR3 has 14 amino acids. The trim removed 0 bases at V and 4 bases at J, leaving 0 bases unmatched. The chain's CDR3 is CASSLGTGGTEAFF. The CDR3 DNA sequence: TGCGCCAGCAGCTTGGGGACAGGGGGCACTGAAGCTTTCTTT.

This clone was observed a handful of times. The V and J genes are TRBV10-3 and TRBJ1-1, with unresolved D. Trimming removed 10 bases at V and 3 bases at J, with 12 bases between. The CDR3 is 12 amino acids. Germline lookup yields CDR1 ENHRY and CDR2 SYGVKD. CDR3 sequence reads: CATAPRDTEAFF. The CDR3 DNA sequence: TGTGCCACCGCGCCGAGGGACACTGAAGCTTTCTTT.

This clone was seen only a few times. The chain has TRBV6-5 and TRBJ1-1, with D perhaps matching TRBD1 (5 bases). The V end was cut by 5 bases, the J end by 7 bases, with 14 bases between. Germline values: CDR1 MNHEY, CDR2 SVGAGI. CDR3 length: 13 residues. The DNA for the CDR3 is TGTGCCAGCAGTCGCCCTGGGGCTTTTGAAGCTTTCTTT. Translated: CASSRPGAFEAFF.

The chain has TRBV7-2 and TRBJ2-7, with D possibly TRBD2 on 5 matching bases. Germline values: CDR1 SGHTA, CDR2 FQGNSA. V was pared by 1 base and J by 3 bases, with 10 bases between. This CDR3 has 14 amino acids. CDR3 residues: CASSLDSGYYEQYF. DNA of the CDR3: TGTGCCAGCAGCTTAGATTCGGGGTACTACGAGCAGTACTTC.

In its sample, this clone was seen once. The gene calls are TRBV7-2 and TRBJ2-1; 13 nucleotides line up with TRBD2. The germline V gene has CDR1 SGHTA and CDR2 FQGNSA. V shed 1 base, J shed 8 bases, and the junction held 2 bases outside the gene matches. This CDR3 spans 15 amino acids. The DNA of the CDR3 is TGTGCCAGCAGCTTAGGGACTAGCGGGAGTGATGAGCAGTTCTTC. This translates into CASSLGTSGSDEQFF.

This chain joins TRBV10-2 and TRBJ2-1; weak D call: TRBD2 (6 bases). The CDR3 contains 13 residues. CDR1 and CDR2 from the germline V gene are WSHSY and SAAADI. Trimming removed 5 bases from V and 10 bases from J, with 15 bases in between. The CDR3 is CASSKSPGGEQFF. DNA for the CDR3: TGCGCCAGCAGTAAGAGCCCTGGAGGGGAGCAGTTCTTC.

V usage is TRBV4-3 and J usage is TRBJ1-1; D is ambiguous. The CDR3 sequence is 14 residues long. CDR1 and CDR2 from the germline V gene are LGHNA and YSLEER. Trimming cost V 1 base and J 1 base, with 7 bases left between them. This CDR3 reads CASSQGSANTEAFF. Written as DNA, the CDR3 is TGCGCCAGCAGCCAAGGGAGTGCGAACACTGAAGCTTTCTTT.

This chain links TRBV6-6 with TRBJ1-5; D unclear. This CDR3 spans 14 amino acids. The V gene's germline CDR1 is MNHNY and CDR2 SVGAGI (reference sequence). The V and J ends lost 4 bases and 3 bases respectively, with 10 bases between them. CDR3 protein: CASSLAQDNQPQHF. DNA for the CDR3: TGTGCCAGCAGTTTGGCCCAGGACAATCAGCCCCAGCATTTT.

The V gene is TRBV19, the J gene TRBJ2-7, with D possibly being TRBD2 (7 bases). CDR1 and CDR2 from the germline V gene are LNHDA and SQIVND (reference sequence). The V and J ends lost 5 bases and 2 bases respectively, with 13 bases between them. This CDR3 has 14 residues. The CDR3 here is CASSDTGRAYEQYF. The CDR3 DNA reads as TGTGCCAGTAGTGACACAGGGAGGGCCTACGAGCAGTACTTC.

V and J are TRBV27 and TRBJ1-1, with D unresolved. Germline lookup yields CDR1 MNHEY and CDR2 SMNVEV (reference sequence). V lost 3 bases and J lost 3, with 8 bases in between. The CDR3 has 13 amino acids. In nucleotides, the CDR3 is TGTGCCAGCAGTTTCCGTGTCTACACTGAAGCTTTCTTT. The encoded protein is CASSFRVYTEAFF.

The rearrangement links TRBV9 to TRBJ1-2; D is possibly TRBD1 (5 bases). CDR3 length: 15 residues. With 3 bases removed from V and 3 bases from J, the gap between germline ends came to 15 bases. Germline lookup yields CDR1 SGDLS and CDR2 YYNGEE. The CDR3 protein is CASSATGSGDYGYTF. CDR3 in DNA: TGTGCCAGCAGCGCCACAGGATCCGGAGACTATGGCTACACCTTC.

The chain employs TRBV19 and TRBJ2-7; the match to TRBD2 covers 10 bases. The V gene end was trimmed by 6 bases and the J gene end by 0 bases; junction bases not matched to a gene: 8. CDR3 length equals 16 residues. Germline V gene lookup returns CDR1 LNHDA and CDR2 SQIVND (reference sequence). The CDR3 reads CASSSRASGSSYEQYF. The CDR3 DNA follows: TGTGCCAGTAGCTCCCGAGCTAGCGGGAGCTCCTACGAGCAGTACTTC.

V usage is TRBV11-1 and J usage is TRBJ2-1; 13 nucleotides agree with TRBD2. Trimming cost V 5 bases and J 8 bases; bases outside gene matches: 6. Germline lookup yields CDR1 SGHAT and CDR2 FQDESV (reference sequence). The CDR3 sequence is 15 residues long. The CDR3: CASSGRTSGSDEQFF. The CDR3 region has the DNA TGTGCCAGCAGCGGACGGACTAGCGGGAGCGATGAGCAGTTCTTC.

This sequence joins TRBV6-6 and TRBJ1-3, with D hard to call. The V end was cut by 2 bases, the J end by 4 bases, with 9 bases between. Germline values: CDR1 MNHNY, CDR2 SVGAGI (reference sequence). The CDR3 sequence is 14 residues long. In nucleotides, the CDR3 is TGTGCCAGCAGTTACGCGGGCAGCGGAAACACCATATATTTT. Translated: CASSYAGSGNTIYF.

A remark on this clone: This specimen includes other DNA sequences encoding the same CDR3. CDR3 coding DNA: TGTGCCAGCAGCGTAGGGAGCGGGGGGTACAATGAGCAGTTCTTC. Amino acids: CASSVGSGGYNEQFF. The J gene is TRBJ2-1, the V gene TRBV9; 9 bases agree with TRBD2. The germline gives CDR1 SGDLS, CDR2 YYNGEE. CDR3 size: 15 residues. V was pared by 0 bases and J by 4 bases, with 2 bases of the junction left unmatched.

Comment on this clone: Its ends do not fully match the called genes, so a read error is possible. This sample also contains other DNA sequences that code for the same CDR3. The CDR3 spells CASSLYPGSETQYF. In DNA form, the CDR3 reads TGCGCCAGCAGCTTGTACCCAGGGTCAGAGACCCAATACTTC. The V gene is TRBV5-1, the J gene TRBJ2-5, with D tentatively TRBD1 (5 bases). This CDR3 is built from 14 residues. Germline V lookup: CDR1 SGHRS, CDR2 YFSETQ.

The V and J genes are TRBV7-8 and TRBJ2-5; 8 nucleotides match TRBD2. The J call is uncertain, as TRBJ2-7 better fits the DNA end. CDR3 size: 16 residues. The germline gives CDR1 SGHVS, CDR2 FQNEAQ. The CDR3 spells CASSQTLAGSSYEQYF. In DNA, the CDR3 is TGTGCCAGCAGCCAAACATTAGCGGGAAGCTCCTACGAGCAGTACTTC.

The chain employs TRBV19 and TRBJ1-5; D call uncertain. Germline V gene sequence: CDR1 LNHDA, CDR2 SQIVND (reference sequence). This CDR3 comprises 14 residues. Trimming pared 4 bases from V and 6 bases from J, leaving 13 bases between. The CDR3 DNA sequence: TGTGCCAGTAGTAGGCCCCCCCCAGGTCAGCCCCAGCATTTT. Protein sequence: CASSRPPPGQPQHF.